This TCR beta chain came from a study of T-cell reconstitution after alpha-beta-depleted transplantation in children. Study-wide results and caveats: From surviving recipient T cells and thymic progenitors came the high day-60 TCRbeta diversity observed in some patients. T-cell numbers and diversity, one year after transplant, stemmed largely from T cells that were newly produced. As was reported, about two months after transplant, alpha-beta T cells came from several hundred expanded graft clones.

As it was prepared, the TCRbeta library received unique molecular identifiers. TCRdb recomputed calls from the PCR reads with MiXCR, one row per CDR3 protein. The sample has 450,000 to 600,000 distinct CDR3 sequences, approximately 10% seen once; the top ten hold 2%. The V end lost 7 bases, the J end lost 6 bases, and 11 bases lay between the germline ends. The germline gives CDR1 SQVTM, CDR2 ANQGSEA. The CDR3 loop spans 11 amino acids. Comments on this clonotype: Its antigen is undetermined.

The source was PBMCs, collected before TCRalphabeta/CD19-depleted stem cell transplant. The TCR was taken from a child under 10 years old with inherited bone marrow failure, due to receive a stem cell transplant. V usage is TRBV29-1 and J usage is TRBJ2-3, with D maybe TRBD2 (6 bases). The CDR3 loop reads CSARLEDTQYF. The CDR3 DNA reads as TGCAGCGCCAGACTAGAGGATACGCAGTATTTT.